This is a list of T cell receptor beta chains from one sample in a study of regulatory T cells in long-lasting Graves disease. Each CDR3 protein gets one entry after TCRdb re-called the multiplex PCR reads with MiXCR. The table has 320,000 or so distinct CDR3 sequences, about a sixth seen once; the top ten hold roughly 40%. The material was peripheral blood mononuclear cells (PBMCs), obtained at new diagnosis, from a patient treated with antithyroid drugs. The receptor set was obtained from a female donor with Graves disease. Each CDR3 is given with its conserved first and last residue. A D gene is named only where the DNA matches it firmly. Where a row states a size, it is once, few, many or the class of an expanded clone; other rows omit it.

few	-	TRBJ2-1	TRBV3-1	TGTGCCAGCAGCCAAGAGAGAGGGGACAATGAGCAGTTCTTC	CASSQERGDNEQFF
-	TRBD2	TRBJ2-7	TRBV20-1	TGCAGTGCCACGGCCGTGGGGGGGGGTAGCTACGAGCAGTACTTC	CSATAVGGGSYEQYF
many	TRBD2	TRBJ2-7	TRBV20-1	TGCAGTGCTAGCGGTCTAGCGGGAGGCTACGAGCAGTACTTC	CSASGLAGGYEQYF
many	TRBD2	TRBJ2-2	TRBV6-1	TGTGCCAGCAGCCCTAGCGGGAGTTTTCGATTAGCGAACACCGGGGAGCTGTTTTTT	CASSPSGSFRLANTGELFF
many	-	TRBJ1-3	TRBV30	TGTGCCTGGAGGGAACGAGGCGGAAACACCATATATTTT	CAWRERGGNTIYF
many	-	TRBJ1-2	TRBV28	TGTGCCAGCACTCGTGGTGGGCAGCTCTATGGCTACACCTTC	CASTRGGQLYGYTF
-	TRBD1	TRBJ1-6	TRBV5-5	TGTGCCAGCAGCTCCAGGGACAGTTCCACTAATTCACCCCTCCACTTT	CASSSRDSSTNSPLHF
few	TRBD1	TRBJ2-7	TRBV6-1	TGTGCCAGCAGTAGAGACAGGGTACCTTATTACGAGCAGTACTTC	CASSRDRVPYYEQYF
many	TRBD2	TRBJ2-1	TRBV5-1	TGCGCCAGCAGCGGGACTAGCGGGAATAAAGATGAGCAGTTCTTC	CASSGTSGNKDEQFF
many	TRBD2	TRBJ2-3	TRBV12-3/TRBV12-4	TGTGCCAGCAGCGGACTAGCGGTACCTAGCACAGATACGCAGTATTTT	CASSGLAVPSTDTQYF
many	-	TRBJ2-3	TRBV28	TGTGCCAGCAGTTTTTTTCAATTCCTCCCAGATACGCAGTATTTT	CASSFFQFLPDTQYF
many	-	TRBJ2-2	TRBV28	TGTGCCAGCAGTTTGACCCTGAACACCGGGGAGCTGTTTTTT	CASSLTLNTGELFF
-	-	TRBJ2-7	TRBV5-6	TGTGCCAGCAGCTTCGCTAGCTCCTACGAGCAGTACTTC	CASSFASSYEQYF
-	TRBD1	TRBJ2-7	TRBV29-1	TGCAGCGTTTATTCAACCGGGACAGGGCATTACGAGCAGTACTTC	CSVYSTGTGHYEQYF
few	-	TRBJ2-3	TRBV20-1	TGCAGTGCGGGGCCAGGCACAGATACGCAGTATTTT	CSAGPGTDTQYF
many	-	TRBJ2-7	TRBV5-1	TGCGCCAGCAGCTTGGGAGACCCCTCCTACGAGCAGTACTTC	CASSLGDPSYEQYF
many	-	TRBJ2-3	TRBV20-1	TGCAGTGCTAGGGGGTCAGATACGCAGTATTTT	CSARGSDTQYF
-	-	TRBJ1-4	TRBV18	TGTGCCCGCTCACCGAAGGGTAATGAAAAACTGTTTTTT	CARSPKGNEKLFF
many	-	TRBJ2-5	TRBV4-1	TGCGCCAGCAGCCAAGAAAGTCGGTTCGGGACCCAGTACTTC	CASSQESRFGTQYF
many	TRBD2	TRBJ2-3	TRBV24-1	TGTGCCACCAGTGATTCACTAGCGGGAGGAAACACAGATACGCAGTATTTT	CATSDSLAGGNTDTQYF
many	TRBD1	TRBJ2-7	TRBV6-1	TGTGCCAGCATTGGACAGGGGGCTAGCTCCTACGAGCAGTACTTC	CASIGQGASSYEQYF
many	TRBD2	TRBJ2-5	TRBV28	TGTGCCAGCAGACAAGGACTAGCGGGTCAAGAGACCCAGTACTTC	CASRQGLAGQETQYF
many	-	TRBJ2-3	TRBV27	TGTGCCAGCAGTTTTTGGCCCCCGGATACGCAGTATTTT	CASSFWPPDTQYF
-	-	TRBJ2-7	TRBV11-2	TGTGCCAGCAGCTTTTTCGCCGACTACTATCAGTACTTC	CASSFFADYYQYF
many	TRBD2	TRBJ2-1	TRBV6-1	TGTGCCAGCAGTAGGACTAGCGGGACAGGCAATGAGCAGTTCTTC	CASSRTSGTGNEQFF
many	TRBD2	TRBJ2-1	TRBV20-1	TGCAGTGCTAGAGATCTGAGACTAGCGGGAGGAAATGAGCAGTTCTTC	CSARDLRLAGGNEQFF
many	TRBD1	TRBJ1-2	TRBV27	TGTGCCAGCCGGGACAGGGGTCTTTTAGGTGGCTACACCTTC	CASRDRGLLGGYTF
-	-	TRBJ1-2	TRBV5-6	TGTGCCAGCAGCCGTGGGGGGGGCGACTATGGCTACACCTTC	CASSRGGGDYGYTF
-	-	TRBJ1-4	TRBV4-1	TGCGCCAGCAGCCAAGGGTTTGCACCAACTAATGAAAAACTGTTTTTT	CASSQGFAPTNEKLFF
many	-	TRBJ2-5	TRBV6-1	TGTGCCAGCAGGCCGGAGTTTGGGTACCAAGAGACCCAGTACTTC	CASRPEFGYQETQYF
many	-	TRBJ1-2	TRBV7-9	TGTGCCAGCAGCTTATCTGAGTTGGATGGCTACACCTTC	CASSLSELDGYTF
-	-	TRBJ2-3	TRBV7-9	TGTGCCAGCAGCTTAGACGGCGGAATCACAGATACGCAGTATTTT	CASSLDGGITDTQYF
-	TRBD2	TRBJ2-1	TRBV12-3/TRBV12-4	TGTGCCAGCAGTCCGACTAGCGGGAGGATTTATGAGCAGTTCTTC	CASSPTSGRIYEQFF
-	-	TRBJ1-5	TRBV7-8	TGTGCCAGCAGCAAAACAGCGATTTATAGCAATCAGCCCCAGCATTTT	CASSKTAIYSNQPQHF
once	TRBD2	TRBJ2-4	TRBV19	TGTGCCAGTAGTCCCCGGGAGGCGATACGAGCCAAAAACATTCAGTACTTC	CASSPREAIRAKNIQYF
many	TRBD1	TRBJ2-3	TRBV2	TGTGCCAGCAGTGCTACAGGGGGATGGGGAGATACGCAGTATTTT	CASSATGGWGDTQYF
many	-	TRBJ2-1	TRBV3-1	TGTGCCAGCAGCCAAGGGGCTTTCGGGTGGGGAAACAATGAGCAGTTCTTC	CASSQGAFGWGNNEQFF
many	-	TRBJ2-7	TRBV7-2	TGTGCCAGCAGCTTAAAAAAACTTCAGTACTTC	CASSLKKLQYF
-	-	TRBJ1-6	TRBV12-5	TGTGCTAGTGGTTCCGGGGGGGGGATTTCACCCCTCCACTTT	CASGSGGGISPLHF
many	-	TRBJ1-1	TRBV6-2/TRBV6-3	TGTGCCAGCAGCCTCTCCGTTTGGACTGAAGCTTTCTTT	CASSLSVWTEAFF
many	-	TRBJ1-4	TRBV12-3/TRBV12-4	TGTGCCAGCAGTTTAAGATCGGGGTTTAATGAAAAACTGTTTTTT	CASSLRSGFNEKLFF